The clone carrying this T cell receptor (beta chain) has a single count. Its target is not known. V shed 1 base and J shed 3 bases, with 9 bases lying between them. The CDR3 is 14 residues long. Germline CDR1 reads SGHRS; CDR2 reads YFSETQ. The entry originates in a study of T cells in localized non-small cell lung cancer. Study results and limitations: Uninvolved adjacent lung showed peak T cell clonality, exceeding tumor.

The protocol was immunoSEQ multiplex PCR, while the TCRdb copy is restricted to in-frame clones and leaves out a portion. The sample carries 25,000 to 35,000 clones, roughly 90% recorded once. The sample in question was peripheral blood mononuclear cells, obtained before any cancer treatment. The receptor was isolated from a woman aged 35 to 70 with stage III lung adenocarcinoma. The chain joins TRBV5-1 to TRBJ2-3, with D maybe TRBD2 (5 bases). Here the CDR3 reads CASSLTRPTDTQYF. CDR3 sequence (DNA): TGCGCCAGCAGCTTGACTAGACCTACAGATACGCAGTATTTT.